This T cell receptor beta chain was retrieved from a study of T cell repertoires in ileal Crohn's disease. Study-wide points: Sorted CD8 T cells held more high-frequency clones than CD4. Active smokers at surgery had more clonal expansions than non-smokers.

TCRdb's table, derived via immunoSEQ multiplex PCR, lists solely in-frame clones and lacks some. The sample includes 5,500 to 8,500 clones, around 70% of them seen just once. The CDR3 runs to 12 residues. The germline V gene has CDR1 MDHEN and CDR2 SYDVKM. V was shortened by 11 bases and J by 5 bases, with 12 bases between the two germline ends. Time point described: proximal margin of the surgical specimen (macroscopically non-inflamed). With regard to this clone: Its antigen is undetermined.

The chain combines TRBV28 with TRBJ2-2; unclear D gene. The sequence was collected from an adult with Crohn's disease. The sample comprised ileal tissue. The CDR3 protein is CAGQRSTGELFF. The CDR3 nucleotides are TGTGCCGGTCAGAGGAGTACCGGGGAGCTGTTTTTT.